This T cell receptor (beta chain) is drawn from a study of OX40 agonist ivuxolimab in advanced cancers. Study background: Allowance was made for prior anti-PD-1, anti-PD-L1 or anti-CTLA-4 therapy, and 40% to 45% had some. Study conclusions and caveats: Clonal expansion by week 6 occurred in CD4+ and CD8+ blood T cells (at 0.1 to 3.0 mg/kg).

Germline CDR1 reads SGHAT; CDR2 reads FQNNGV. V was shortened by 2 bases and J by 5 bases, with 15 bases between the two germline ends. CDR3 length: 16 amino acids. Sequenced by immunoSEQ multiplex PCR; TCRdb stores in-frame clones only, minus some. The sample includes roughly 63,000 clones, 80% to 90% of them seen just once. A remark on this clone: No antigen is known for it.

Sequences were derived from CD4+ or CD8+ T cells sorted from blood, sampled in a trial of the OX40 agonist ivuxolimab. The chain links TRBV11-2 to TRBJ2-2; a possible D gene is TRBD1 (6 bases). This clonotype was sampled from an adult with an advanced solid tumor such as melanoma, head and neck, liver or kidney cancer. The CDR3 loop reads CASSLRVGQRTGELFF. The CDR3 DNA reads TGTGCCAGCAGCTTAAGAGTGGGACAAAGGACCGGGGAGCTGTTTTTT.